The entry below gives a single T cell receptor beta chain sequence along with its context. This record comes from a study of identical twins. TCRdb called the 5' RACE reads again in MiXCR, with one record for every CDR3 protein. The data show roughly 250,000 distinct CDR3 sequences, roughly 13% seen once. The CDR3 contains 13 residues. Per germline, CDR1 SGHRS and CDR2 YFSETQ. Trimming cost V 2 bases and J 7 bases, with 11 bases left between them. This TCR derives from a woman younger than 30 in good health. Specimen: memory (CD45RO+) T cells sorted from blood. V is TRBV5-1 and J is TRBJ2-3; D call uncertain. This CDR3 is CASSLSSRYTQYF. The DNA of the CDR3 is TGCGCCAGCAGCTTATCGTCCAGATATACGCAGTATTTT.